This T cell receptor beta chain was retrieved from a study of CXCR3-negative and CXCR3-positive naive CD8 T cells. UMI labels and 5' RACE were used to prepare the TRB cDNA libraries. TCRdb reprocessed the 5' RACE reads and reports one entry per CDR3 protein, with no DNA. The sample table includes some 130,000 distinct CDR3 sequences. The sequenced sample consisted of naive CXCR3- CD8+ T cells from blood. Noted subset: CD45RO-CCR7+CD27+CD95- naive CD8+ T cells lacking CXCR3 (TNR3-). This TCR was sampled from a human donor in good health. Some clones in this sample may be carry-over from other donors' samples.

CDR3 residues: CASSTSSAGELFF. The V call is TRBV19, the J call TRBJ2-2; the D gene TCRdb calls, TRBD2, cannot be checked with no DNA. In germline, CDR1 is LNHDA, CDR2 SQIVND (reference sequence). The CDR3 is made up of 13 amino acids.